One T cell receptor beta chain is described in this entry. This record comes from a study of cytomegalovirus exposure and HLA in healthy donors. This CDR3 contains 15 residues. From germline, CDR1 is SGHNT and CDR2 YENEEA. The V gene end was trimmed by 1 base and the J gene end by 4 bases; junction bases not matched to a gene: 4. Use of 60 Vbeta and 13 Jbeta primers characterized the PCR. Some clones are missing from TCRdb's copy, which holds only in-frame ones; the method was immunoSEQ multiplex PCR. In the table there are roughly 180,000 clones, 75% to 85% of which are singletons. The source of this sequence is a girl aged 5-17 years in good health and CMV-seropositive. What was sequenced was PBMCs. The chain employs TRBV11-3 and TRBJ2-5, with 9 bases that match TRBD2. The CDR3: CASSLGLAVGETQYF. As DNA, the CDR3 is TGTGCCAGCAGCTTAGGACTAGCGGTAGGAGAGACCCAGTACTTC.